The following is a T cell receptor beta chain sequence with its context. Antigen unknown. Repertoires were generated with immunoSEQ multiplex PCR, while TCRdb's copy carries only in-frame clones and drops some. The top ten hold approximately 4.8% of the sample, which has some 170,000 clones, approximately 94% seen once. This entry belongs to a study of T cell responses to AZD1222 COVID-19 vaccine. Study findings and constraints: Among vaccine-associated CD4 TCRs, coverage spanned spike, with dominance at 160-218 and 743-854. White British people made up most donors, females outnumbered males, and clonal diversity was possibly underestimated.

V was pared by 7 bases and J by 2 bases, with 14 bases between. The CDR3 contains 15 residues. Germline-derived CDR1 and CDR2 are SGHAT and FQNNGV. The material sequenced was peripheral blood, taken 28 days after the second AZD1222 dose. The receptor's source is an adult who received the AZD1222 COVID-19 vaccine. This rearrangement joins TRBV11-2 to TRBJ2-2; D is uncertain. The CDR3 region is CASTFLSPNTGELFF. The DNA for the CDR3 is TGTGCCAGCACCTTTTTGAGTCCAAACACCGGGGAGCTGTTTTTT. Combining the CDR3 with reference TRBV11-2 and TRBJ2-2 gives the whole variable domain EAGVAQSPRYKIIEKRQSVAFWCNPISGHATLYWYQQILGQGPKLLIQFQNNGVVDDSQLPKDRFSAERLKGVDSTLKIQPAKLEDSAVYLCASTFLSPNTGELFFGEGSRLTVL.